Listed below are T cell receptor beta chains from one sample, sequenced in a study of control samples from healthy donors and cancer patients. The protocol was immunoSEQ multiplex PCR, while the TCRdb copy is restricted to in-frame clones and leaves out a portion. The sample yields some 120,000 clones, over 75% seen once. Source material: blood. All receptors derive from a man younger than 35 in good health. CDR3s include the opening cysteine and the closing phenylalanine or tryptophan. A D gene is named only where the DNA matches it firmly. Not all rows give a size; the values are once, few, many and, for expanded clones, a class.

cdr3_length | clone_size | d_call | j_call | v_call | cdr3_aa | cdr3_nt
17 | . | . | TRBJ2-1 | TRBV9 | CASSVTYSRSSYNEQFF | TGTGCCAGCAGCGTAACCTACAGCCGAAGCTCCTACAATGAGCAGTTCTTC
17 | . | . | TRBJ1-1 | TRBV11-3 | CASSLVGSSGPGTEAFF | TGTGCCAGCAGCTTAGTTGGGAGTTCAGGCCCGGGCACTGAAGCTTTCTTT
18 | . | TRBD2 | TRBJ2-1 | TRBV19 | CASSMIGFGTSSYNEQFF | TGTGCCAGTAGTATGATAGGGTTCGGGACTAGTTCTTACAATGAGCAGTTCTTC
12 | . | . | TRBJ2-3 | TRBV18 | CASSLPADTQYF | TGTGCCAGCTCACTCCCGGCAGATACGCAGTATTTT
12 | once | . | TRBJ1-4 | TRBV19 | CASSTQDEKLFF | TGTGCCAGTAGTACCCAGGATGAAAAACTGTTTTTT
13 | once | . | TRBJ1-2 | TRBV6-2/TRBV6-3 | CASSDQRNYGYTF | TGTGCCAGCAGCGATCAGCGAAACTATGGCTACACCTTC
15 | . | TRBD2 | TRBJ2-3 | TRBV7-2 | CASSSGTDLTDTQYF | TGTGCCAGCAGCAGCGGGACGGACCTCACAGATACGCAGTATTTT
12 | . | . | TRBJ2-7 | TRBV11-2 | CASSLEQYEQYF | TGTGCCAGCAGCTTAGAGCAATACGAGCAGTACTTC
14 | . | . | TRBJ2-7 | TRBV11-2 | CASSLNSFSYEQYF | TGTGCCAGCAGCTTGAACAGTTTCTCCTACGAGCAGTACTTC
15 | . | . | TRBJ1-4 | TRBV5-6 | CASRDKRGSSEKLFF | TGTGCCAGCAGGGATAAGAGGGGTTCTAGTGAAAAACTGTTTTTT
17 | . | TRBD1 | TRBJ1-2 | TRBV5-5 | CASSEDRGVAFLDGYTF | TGTGCCAGCAGCGAAGACAGGGGGGTCGCGTTTTTGGATGGCTACACCTTC
17 | . | . | TRBJ2-5 | TRBV15 | CATSQRPGQGWEETQYF | TGTGCCACCAGCCAACGCCCCGGGCAGGGTTGGGAAGAGACCCAGTACTTC
14 | . | . | TRBJ2-2 | TRBV5-6 | CASSSQGWAGELFF | TGTGCCAGCAGCTCACAGGGATGGGCCGGGGAGCTGTTTTTT
12 | once | . | TRBJ2-3 | TRBV18 | CASSSYTDTQYF | TGTGCCAGCTCATCATACACAGATACGCAGTATTTT
13 | . | . | TRBJ1-5 | TRBV2 | CASTGGGRQPQHF | TGTGCCAGCACCGGTGGGGGGCGTCAGCCCCAGCATTTT
13 | . | . | TRBJ1-2 | TRBV11-2 | CASSYLLRDGYTF | TGTGCCAGCAGCTACTTATTAAGAGATGGCTACACCTTC
11 | . | . | TRBJ2-3 | TRBV28 | CASSLANTQYF | TGTGCCAGCAGTTTGGCGAATACGCAGTATTTT
13 | . | TRBD2 | TRBJ2-2 | TRBV2 | CASPGRDTGELFF | TGTGCCAGCCCAGGGAGGGACACCGGGGAGCTGTTTTTT
11 | . | . | TRBJ2-1 | TRBV20-1 | CSAEIHNEQFF | TGCAGTGCTGAAATCCACAATGAGCAGTTCTTC
14 | . | . | TRBJ2-6 | TRBV2 | CARTQSSGANVLTF | TGTGCCAGGACCCAGAGCTCTGGGGCCAACGTCCTGACTTTC
16 | . | . | TRBJ1-4 | TRBV5-4 | CASSSSGGSLEEKLFF | TGTGCCAGCAGCTCAAGTGGGGGATCTTTAGAGGAAAAACTGTTTTTT
15 | . | . | TRBJ2-5 | TRBV2 | CASSDGGGRQETQYF | TGTGCCAGCAGTGATGGGGGGGGCCGGCAAGAGACCCAGTACTTC
16 | . | . | TRBJ1-2 | TRBV7-9 | CASSHRTGRVNYGYTF | TGTGCCAGCAGCCATAGAACAGGGAGGGTAAACTATGGCTACACCTTC
15 | . | . | TRBJ2-3 | TRBV11-2 | CASSSLAFGTDTQYF | TGTGCCAGCAGCTCCTTAGCGTTCGGCACAGATACGCAGTATTTT
15 | . | . | TRBJ2-7 | TRBV6-4 | CASSDSPKPYYEQYF | TGTGCCAGCAGTGACTCGCCAAAGCCATACTACGAGCAGTACTTC
16 | medium-sized | . | TRBJ1-2 | TRBV2 | CASSEARAGLNYGYTF | TGTGCCAGCAGTGAAGCTAGGGCAGGGCTTAACTATGGCTACACCTTC
14 | . | . | TRBJ1-1 | TRBV25-1 | CASSEGGDYTEAFF | TGTGCCAGCAGTGAAGGGGGGGACTACACTGAAGCTTTCTTT
12 | . | . | TRBJ1-4 | TRBV19 | CASSSGSLELFF | TGTGCCAGTAGTTCCGGGTCCTTGGAACTGTTTTTT
15 | . | . | TRBJ2-3 | TRBV9 | CASSVGRANGDTQYF | TGTGCCAGCAGCGTAGGGCGGGCGAACGGAGATACGCAGTATTTT
16 | few | . | TRBJ1-1 | TRBV2 | CASSEGKRARNTEAFF | TGTGCCAGCAGTGAAGGAAAGAGGGCGAGGAACACTGAAGCTTTCTTT
17 | . | TRBD2 | TRBJ2-1 | TRBV9 | CASSVSTAGGLFDEQFF | TGTGCCAGCAGCGTTTCGACCGCGGGGGGGCTTTTCGATGAGCAGTTCTTC
16 | once | . | TRBJ1-3 | TRBV11-2 | CASSLPRGPAGNTIYF | TGTGCCAGCAGCCTTCCCCGGGGCCCAGCTGGAAACACCATATATTTT
11 | . | . | TRBJ1-4 | TRBV25-1 | CASSGGEKLFF | TGTGCCAGCAGTGGCGGTGAAAAACTGTTTTTT
15 | . | TRBD1 | TRBJ2-1 | TRBV5-1 | CASSPLGTGGNEQFF | TGCGCCAGCAGCCCCCTGGGGACAGGGGGCAATGAGCAGTTCTTC
15 | . | . | TRBJ1-4 | TRBV7-2 | CASSPDGNKGGKLFF | TGTGCCAGCAGCCCGGATGGAAATAAGGGCGGAAAACTGTTTTTT
13 | . | . | TRBJ1-4 | TRBV30 | CAGTREEGEKLFF | TGTGCCGGGACTAGGGAGGAGGGCGAAAAACTGTTTTTT
15 | . | . | TRBJ2-3 | TRBV27 | CASSFRLGMADTQYF | TGTGCCAGCAGTTTCAGGCTAGGGATGGCAGATACGCAGTATTTT
24 | . | TRBD2 | TRBJ2-1 | TRBV7-3 | CASSLTRGDPHPPTSGSGYNEQFF | TGTGCCAGCAGCTTAACTCGAGGGGACCCCCACCCTCCCACTAGCGGGAGCGGGTACAATGAGCAGTTCTTC
13 | many | TRBD1 | TRBJ2-5 | TRBV28 | CASSLGTAGLQYF | TGTGCCAGCAGTTTAGGGACAGCCGGGCTCCAGTACTTC
17 | . | TRBD1 | TRBJ2-3 | TRBV5-6 | CASSLAGAGTGTDTQYF | TGTGCCAGCAGCTTGGCCGGAGCGGGGACAGGGACAGATACGCAGTATTTT
15 | . | TRBD2 | TRBJ2-3 | TRBV5-1 | CASQTSGGASDTQYF | TGCGCCAGCCAGACTAGCGGGGGGGCTTCAGATACGCAGTATTTT
13 | . | TRBD2 | TRBJ2-1 | TRBV7-3 | CASSSTSSNEQFF | TGTGCCAGCAGCTCGACTAGCAGCAATGAGCAGTTCTTC
18 | . | . | TRBJ1-1 | TRBV7-9 | CASRNRPGREGSRTEAFF | TGTGCCAGCAGAAATCGCCCGGGCAGGGAAGGTTCGAGGACTGAAGCTTTCTTT
15 | once | TRBD2 | TRBJ2-1 | TRBV5-4 | CASSLPSGSENEQFF | TGTGCCAGCAGCTTACCTAGCGGGAGTGAAAATGAGCAGTTCTTC
15 | . | . | TRBJ1-1 | TRBV4-1 | CASSQDRGGGTEAFF | TGCGCCAGCAGCCAAGATCGGGGGGGTGGCACTGAAGCTTTCTTT
14 | once | . | TRBJ2-5 | TRBV13 | CASSSQGSAETQYF | TGTGCCAGCAGCTCCCAGGGGTCTGCAGAGACCCAGTACTTC
19 | . | TRBD2 | TRBJ2-3 | TRBV7-2 | CASSLVLAGVPSPGDTQYF | TGTGCCAGCAGCTTAGTACTAGCGGGGGTCCCCTCCCCCGGAGATACGCAGTATTTT
16 | . | . | TRBJ2-5 | TRBV7-2 | CASSLELLGAAETQYF | TGTGCCAGCAGCTTAGAACTTCTAGGCGCGGCAGAGACCCAGTACTTC
14 | . | TRBD1 | TRBJ1-4 | TRBV7-2 | CASSSGQLNEKLFF | TGTGCCAGCAGCTCGGGACAGCTTAATGAAAAACTGTTTTTT
14 | few | TRBD1 | TRBJ2-5 | TRBV6-6 | CASRPDRAGETQYF | TGTGCCAGCAGACCTGACAGGGCCGGAGAGACCCAGTACTTC
13 | . | . | TRBJ2-1 | TRBV14 | CASSLAGGSEQFF | TGTGCCAGCAGCCTCGCAGGGGGGAGTGAGCAGTTCTTC
13 | . | . | TRBJ2-3 | TRBV10-2 | CASLAVAADTQYF | TGCGCCAGCTTAGCGGTTGCAGCAGATACGCAGTATTTT
15 | . | . | TRBJ1-1 | TRBV30 | CAWSGDSPSETEAFF | TGTGCCTGGAGTGGTGACTCCCCCTCGGAGACTGAAGCTTTCTTT